This T cell receptor (beta chain) was found in a study of cytotoxic CD8 clonotypes in ibrutinib-treated CLL. Looking at the study overall: Mean per-sample yields comprised roughly 260,000 productive templates and approximately 97,000 productive rearrangements. Broader study findings: Sustained-remission patients were sampled at one set of times and progressing patients at different ones. Public clonotypes, an uncommon group, contracted or remained stable on treatment.

Concerning this clone itself: Its antigen remains unknown.

Here immunoSEQ multiplex PCR was the method, and the copy in TCRdb shows in-frame clones only, minus some. This sample yields around 150,000 clones, of which over 75% are seen a single time; approximately 3% belongs to the top ten. The CDR3 is 15 residues long. V lost 5 bases and J 1 base, leaving 15 bases between the germline ends. The germline V gene encodes CDR1 SGHNT and CDR2 YYREEE (reference sequence). This TCR was sampled from a human donor with chronic lymphocytic leukemia. Sequenced material: PBMCs, taken at disease progression, from a patient treated with ibrutinib. The chain links TRBV5-4 to TRBJ1-2, with D possibly being TRBD1 (6 bases). CDR3 DNA sequence: TGTGCCAGCAGTACCCCGGGGGCCGGTAACTATGGCTACACCTTC. This gives the protein CASSTPGAGNYGYTF.